The present TCR beta chain was sequenced within a study of cytomegalovirus exposure and HLA in healthy donors (dated by TCRdb to between 2016 and 2019). Concerning the study at large: In an earlier analysis of under 750 of the donors, 250 to 350 Gb of sequence data and 95 million to 130 million unique TCR beta sequences from some 170 million T cells were reported. An early release covering roughly 640 HLA-typed donors comprised about 300 gigabases of sequencing data and tens of millions of unique TCR sequences. Of the approximately 400 genotyped donors, over 70% fell in the genetic ancestry cluster associated with self-reported Caucasian donors. The aim of the study was to test whether cataloging public T cell receptors could identify signatures of past pathogen exposure. The study used immunosequencing to profile the T cell repertoires of 670 or so subjects and linked those repertoires to cytomegalovirus serostatus. A separate validation cohort of 90 to 150 different subjects was used in addition to the 666-subject first cohort. High-throughput TCR immunosequencing, statistical association of individual TCRs with disease status, and machine learning were combined to predict cytomegalovirus infection status. To study patterns of TCR occurrence, a later analysis re-analyzed previously published TCR beta repertoires from around 670 donors and added high-resolution HLA genotyping. In the later analysis, no new phenotypic data were used to find candidate immune exposures; instead, reliance was placed on TCR beta sequences and their occurrence across donors. In an earlier analysis of about 590 of the donors, high-throughput TCR beta sequencing was used to judge whether each TCR beta V gene segment behaved as functional or pseudogenic. Donor age, sex, ethnicity and CMV serostatus were collected together with the repertoire data. In a later genetic analysis, genome-wide SNP genotypes for about three fifths of the roughly 670 donors were used, and that subset was treated as a discovery cohort. Every discovery cohort repertoire had been produced on one sequencing platform. HLA typing included class I and class II loci at four-digit resolution. Typing coverage differed by locus: A, B, C, DRB1 and DQB1 were typed in about 620-630 donors, DQA1 in 522, DPA1 in 606, and DPB1 in roughly 470. Roughly 5 DR-DQ haplotypes were handled as single units for association and clustering because linkage in the cohort was strong. On average, roughly 250,000 unique TCR beta nucleotide sequences were sequenced per donor among some 420 genotyped donors of the cohort, with roughly 20% of those sequences being non-productive. Results and caveats for the whole study, not just this receptor: A further reported finding was that TCR beta sequences accurately predicted the HLA-A and HLA-B alleles for most subjects in the first cohort. In both the original and validation cohorts, the classifier was reported to diagnose cytomegalovirus status with high specificity and sensitivity. Linkage disequilibrium might explain the correlated functional status among segregating V segments, but an unknown experimental factor could not be ruled out. An association between a missense DCLRE1C variant and V-gene and J-gene trimming of TCR beta chains was found in a later genetic analysis and replicated in an independent cohort. Because some donors lacked HLA typing at each locus, the association tests relied only on the typed subset. For the cohort, immune exposure information was limited to CMV serostatus. According to a later analysis, parvovirus B19, influenza, CMV and Epstein-Barr virus appeared linked to several top co-occurrence clusters. The authors suggested that the approach could potentially be extended to other disease states and immunological phenotypes. Compared with equally common non-associated chains, HLA-associated TCR beta chains in a later analysis were more clonally expanded and had lower generation probabilities. A later genetic analysis reported fewer N-insertions in productive TCRs among donors in an Asian-associated ancestry cluster than the roughly 700-donor mean. An earlier analysis of some 560 of the donors showed that most TCR beta V segments appeared in productive rearrangements either about 87% or about 30% of the time, which broadly matched IMGT annotations. In a later analysis, the rate of TCR association differed among HLA loci, with DRB1 alleles having the most associated TCRs and HLA-C alleles having the fewest. Sequencing depth was assumed to be roughly uniform across donors in the presence/absence analyses, though that assumption may not hold. A few of the identified cytomegalovirus-associated TCR beta chains were confirmed in vitro to be specific for cytomegalovirus antigens. Most TCR sequences were seen in very few donors, while some public TCRs were found in many individuals. The study gave a list of about 150 TCR beta chains associated with cytomegalovirus. Because counts were too low, about 17 rarely observed V segments, including chromosome 9 orphons, were excluded from the earlier analysis of 587 of the donors. A cluster of highly shared sequence variants was judged likely to represent a technical artifact of the sequencing pipeline. At a false discovery rate of 0.05, a later analysis linked 15,000 to 20,000 TCR beta sequences to specific HLA alleles. In a later analysis, most CMV-associated TCR beta chains were found to appear HLA-restricted, with HLA associations seemingly driven largely by CMV exposure. In this cohort, only TCR beta chains were sequenced, and detectable features were limited by the absence of alpha or paired-chain data. When HLA alleles, especially DR and DQ, strongly co-occurred, attributing TCR associations to individual alleles was difficult.

The library relied on the immunoSEQ multiplex PCR assay. A mixture of 60 forward primers for TCR Vbeta segments and 13 reverse primers for TCR Jbeta segments was used in the multiplex PCR. A multiplex PCR assay on genomic DNA amplified the CDR3 region of rearranged TCR beta genes. On the Illumina HiSeq System, the amplified TCR beta libraries were sequenced as 87-base-pair reads. The published analysis was carried out like this. A later analysis counted approximately 74 million unique TCR beta chains across the 690 or so repertoires, and 10 million to 12 million of these chains were shared by at least two donors. Raw reads were error-corrected and collapsed into unique sequences with a nearest-neighbor algorithm that merged closely related sequences to remove PCR and sequencing errors. CDR3 sequences were aligned to IMGT reference sequences to assign V, D and J gene segments. For a sequence to be retained, at least a six-nucleotide match to both a V gene segment and a J gene segment was required. A rearrangement counted as productive if the CDR3 had no stop codons and remained in frame with V and J, and every other rearrangement counted as non-productive. Following IMGT convention, CDR3 was defined as the stretch from the second conserved V-encoded cysteine to the conserved J-encoded phenylalanine. The earlier analysis of 587 of the donors excluded sequences that lacked an unambiguous match to a single V gene segment. In an earlier analysis of 587 of the donors, V segments were called functional above 56.7% productive rearrangements and were called segregating when the between-donor standard deviation exceeded 5%. A statistical classification framework was built to diagnose cytomegalovirus status from the catalog of TCR beta chain sequences. A later analysis assigned V and J genes by comparing TCR nucleotide sequences with IMGT/GENE-DB human TR gene sequences. The TCRdist pipeline was used in a later analysis to assign CDR3 sequences and most-parsimonious VDJ recombination scenarios. A later analysis defined each TCR beta chain by its CDR3 amino acid sequence plus V-gene family, and excluded reads lacking a unique V-gene family. In a later analysis, 450 to 600 highly shared, low-generation-probability nucleotide sequences were removed to address suspected cross-contamination and a sequencing artifact. For each public chain, a later analysis derived a clonal expansion index from normalized ranks of inferred template counts within each repertoire. Generation probabilities in a later analysis came from a VDJ recombination model fitted to out-of-frame rearrangements, and those results were checked against IGoR. A later analysis scored TCR-TCR, TCR-HLA and TCR-CMV co-occurrence with hypergeometric tests, applying a repertoire-size bias correction to TCR pairs. In a later analysis, false discovery rates were estimated by permuting HLA or CMV assignments 20 times. In a later analysis, co-occurring TCRs were grouped with DBSCAN, and TCRdist sequence similarity was added when clustering was performed within HLA-allele-positive subsets. Repertoires with fewer than 30,000 or more than 120,000 public chains, plus five repertoires with anomalous nucleotide sharing, were excluded from co-occurrence clustering. TCRdb limited this immuneACCESS table to in-frame rearrangements with V and J called. A share of clones is missing; checked studies link under half to unresolved V genes, and the rest is unexplained. From that table come the V and J calls and clone size; the DNA was used to work out D and trimming. The sample table lists about 180,000 clones, 75% to 85% of them with a count of one. The ten top clones hold around 1.5% of the sample.

A note on this clone: Its specific antigen is unknown. Nothing much larger sits one base from this clone, and base qualities are not available.

In total, 500 to 700 healthy bone marrow donors made up the cohort. All cohort members were sampled while nominally healthy, although unrecorded immune exposures were likely present. The donor was CMV seronegative and belonged to the group of 350 to 400 seronegative cohort members. A peripheral blood sample was provided by each donor, and peripheral blood mononuclear cells were used for TCR beta sequencing. Genomic DNA was extracted from the blood cell samples with the Qiagen DNeasy Blood Extraction Kit. This clonotype originated in a man between 18 and 29 years old in good health and CMV-seronegative. The source material was PBMCs.

The DNA sequence is TGTGCCAGCAGTTTGAGGACAGGGGGCGAAGGTTCACCCCTCCACTTT. This gives the protein CASSLRTGGEGSPLHF. The V gene is TRBV27 and the J gene is TRBJ1-6; TRBD1 aligns with 11 central bases. Trimming takes 3 bases off V and 9 bases off J; junction bases not matched to a gene: 7. The germline V gene (reference sequence) gives CDR1 as MNHEY and CDR2 as SMNVEV. From cysteine to phenylalanine, the CDR3 is 16 amino acids long. Only the CDR3 region is kept as DNA, spanning 48 bases read in frame from base 1.